This T cell receptor beta chain was captured by sequencing in a study of cytomegalovirus exposure and HLA in healthy donors. This clone has only a few counts. This cohort consisted of healthy bone marrow donors. Although they were nominally healthy when sampled, donors likely had unrecorded immune exposures. The primer mix had 60 Vbeta and 13 Jbeta primers. Generated by immunoSEQ multiplex PCR, the TCRdb table keeps only in-frame clones and is missing some. Altogether some 190,000 clones are present, approximately 80% being singletons, with the ten largest covering roughly 15%. Germline assignment: CDR1 MNHEY and CDR2 SVGAGI. The CDR3 spans 15 residues. Trimming took 4 bases from V and 7 from J; bases not matched to a gene: 6.

The source of this sequence is a woman aged 25 to 45 in good health and CMV-seropositive. The sample comprised PBMCs. This chain uses TRBV6-5 with TRBJ1-6; 8 bases map to TRBD1. CDR3 bases: TGTGCCAGCAGTTTACAGGGGGTGGAGAATTCACCCCTCCACTTT. Residues: CASSLQGVENSPLHF.